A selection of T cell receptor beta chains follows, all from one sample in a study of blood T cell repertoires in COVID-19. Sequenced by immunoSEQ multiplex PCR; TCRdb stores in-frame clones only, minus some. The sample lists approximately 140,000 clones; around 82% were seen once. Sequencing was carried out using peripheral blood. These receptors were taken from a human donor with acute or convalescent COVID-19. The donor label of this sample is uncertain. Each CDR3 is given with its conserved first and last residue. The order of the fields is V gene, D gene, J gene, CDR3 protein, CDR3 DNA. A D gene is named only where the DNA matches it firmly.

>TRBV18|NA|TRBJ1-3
CASSPRGSGNTIYF
TGTGCCAGCTCCCCCCGGGGCTCTGGAAACACCATATATTTT
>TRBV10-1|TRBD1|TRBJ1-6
CASSESTGENSPLHF
TGCGCCAGCAGTGAGTCGACAGGGGAAAATTCACCCCTCCACTTT
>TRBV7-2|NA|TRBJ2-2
CASGLPNTGELFF
TGTGCCAGCGGGCTACCAAACACCGGGGAGCTGTTTTTT
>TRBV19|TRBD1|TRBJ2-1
CASSIDLGGQGVYNEQFF
TGTGCCAGTAGTATAGATCTAGGTGGACAGGGGGTATACAATGAGCAGTTCTTC
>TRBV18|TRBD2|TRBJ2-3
CASSPGTSGTDTQYF
TGTGCCAGCTCACCAGGGACTAGCGGCACAGATACGCAGTATTTT
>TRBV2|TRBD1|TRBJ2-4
CASLVDGTVKNIQYF
TGTGCCAGCCTTGTGGATGGGACAGTCAAAAACATTCAGTACTTC
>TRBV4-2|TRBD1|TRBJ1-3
CASSQDGTGFGNTIYF
TGTGCCAGCAGCCAAGACGGGACAGGGTTTGGAAACACCATATATTTT
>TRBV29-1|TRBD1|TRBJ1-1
CSVRNRGPNTEAFF
TGCAGCGTTCGAAATAGGGGGCCGAACACTGAAGCTTTCTTT
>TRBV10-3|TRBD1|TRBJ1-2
CAISDRQGAGYTF
TGTGCCATCAGCGACAGACAGGGTGCTGGCTACACCTTC
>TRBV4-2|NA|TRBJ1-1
CASSRPGEDTEAFF
TGTGCCAGCAGTCGCCCCGGGGAGGACACTGAAGCTTTCTTT
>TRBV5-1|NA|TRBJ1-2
CASSPRAGEGQNYGYTF
TGCGCCAGCAGCCCCAGGGCGGGAGAGGGCCAGAACTATGGCTACACCTTC
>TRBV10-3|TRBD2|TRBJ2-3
CAISSGGAQADTQYF
TGTGCCATCAGTAGCGGGGGGGCCCAGGCAGATACGCAGTATTTT
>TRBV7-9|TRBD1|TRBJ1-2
CASSLAGTGHGYTF
TGTGCCAGCAGCTTAGCGGGGACAGGCCATGGCTACACCTTC